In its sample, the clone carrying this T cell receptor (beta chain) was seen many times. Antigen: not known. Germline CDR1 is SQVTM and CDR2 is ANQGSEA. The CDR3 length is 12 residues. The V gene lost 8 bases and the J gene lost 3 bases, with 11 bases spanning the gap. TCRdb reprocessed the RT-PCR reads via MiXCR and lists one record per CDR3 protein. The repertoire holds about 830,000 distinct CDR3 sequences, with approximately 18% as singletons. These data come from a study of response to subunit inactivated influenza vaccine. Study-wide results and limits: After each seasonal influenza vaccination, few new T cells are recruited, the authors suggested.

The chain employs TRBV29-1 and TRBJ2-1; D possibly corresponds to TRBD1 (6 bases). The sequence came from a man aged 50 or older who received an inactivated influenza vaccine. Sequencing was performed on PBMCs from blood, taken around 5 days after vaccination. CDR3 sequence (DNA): TGCAGCACCGTGACAGGCTACAATGAGCAGTTCTTC. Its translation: CSTVTGYNEQFF.